This paragraph reports one T cell receptor (beta chain). This clonotype was counted between two and nine times. The antigen it binds to is not known. Per-nucleotide qualities are absent, and no much larger clonotype sits a single base away. Only healthy Caucasian donors were included. The twin cohort consisted of three pairs of female monozygotic twins, all aged about 18 to 30 years. Peripheral blood mononuclear cells were used as the source from which RNA for TCR libraries was isolated. This entry is derived from a study of identical twins (dated by TCRdb to about 2016). With respect to the entire study: TCR alpha and beta repertoires from monozygotic twins, unrelated adults of various ages and cord blood were deep-sequenced to test whether fetal clonotypes persist. Replicate twin experiments were performed at different times using different library preparation protocols to rule out contamination. Broad study findings and their caveats: Compared with coincidental sharing between unrelated individuals, an excess of low generation-probability sequences was observed among out-of-frame TCR alpha sequences shared between twins. Fewer insertions were carried by abundant cord blood beta clonotypes; a weaker similar trend was observed in young adult naive repertoires, while no such trend was observed in memory repertoires. Excess twin sharing in beta out-of-frame sequences was weaker because fewer shared sequences lowered the signal-to-noise ratio. Conclusions relied on cross-sectional statistical analysis, since the same donors could not be followed over many years. Zero-insertion analyses could be partly confounded by invariant T cells such as MAIT and iNKT, though diverse VJ usage argued against such confounding for most clonotypes. Out-of-frame TCR alpha sharing in monozygotic twins was systematically underestimated by recombination models, whereas sharing between unrelated individuals was in agreement with the recombination models.

Receptors were amplified or captured by 5' RACE. The sequencer listed for this sample is Illumina HiSeq 2000. Template switching added a universal primer binding site, and the final cDNA carried a unique molecular identifier that allowed TCR cDNA molecules to be counted accurately. Specific primers in the conserved constant-segment region were used to synthesize first-strand cDNA for the TCR alpha and beta chains. To control for contamination, every cDNA library was double barcoded, receiving both a SMART-Mk sample barcode and Illumina barcodes. TruSeq adapter sequences, together with Illumina sample barcodes, were added in two successive PCR steps. The Illumina HiSeq platform was used with custom primers to sequence TCR alpha and beta cDNA libraries. In the paper's pipeline: MiGEC was used to process raw reads and extract unique molecular identifiers, and MiXCR was used to find CDR3 positions. For each individual, recombination models were inferred using an EM algorithm with the repgenHMM and IGoR tools. The analysis of shared clonotypes was done with the tcR package in R, with sharing normalized by the product of cloneset sizes. To study raw recombination free of thymic and clonal selection effects, out-of-frame nonproductive sequences were analyzed. TCRdb's own reprocessing of the public reads used fastp at Q25 and MiXCR and kept productive beta chains. Every CDR3 protein is listed once, alongside the most common genes and DNA of its rows. These V and J calls originate from TCRdb's pipeline instead of the authors' own analysis. The sample includes about 690,000 distinct CDR3 sequences, with 21% observed a single time. The ten largest clones add up to roughly 4.3% of the sample.

According to the germline V gene (reference sequence), CDR1 reads DFQATT and CDR2 reads SNEGSKA. Trimming at the junction amounts to 3 bases on V and 2 bases on J, and the germline ends lie 8 bases apart. Its CDR3 holds 12 amino acids, cysteine through phenylalanine. Only the CDR3 DNA is retained, 36 bases long and in frame from the first base. The same sample was also used in a study of T cells expressing NK-cell markers. As the second study states: Fewer than ten donors provided sorted CD3+CD56+NKG2C+, CD3+CD56+NKG2C- and CD3+CD56-NKG2C+ T-cell subsets, whose TCR beta-chain repertoires were profiled. Of the eight sequenced donors, seven were found to be HCMV-seropositive and one was found to be HCMV-seronegative. To restrict sorting to alphabetaTCR-expressing T cells, an anti-gammadeltaTCR antibody was added in several experiments. For about 6 donors, the dominant CD3+CD56+NKG2C+ clonotypes were among the top 10 CD8+ clonotypes and accounted for about 1.0-7.5% of CD8+ T cells. Those dominant clonotypes were again the most abundant among CD3+CD56-NKG2C+ cells in four donors, at roughly 25-60.1%. Whether the expanded NKG2C-expressing T cell clones were specific for HCMV antigens was left unclear. All eight donors whose samples were sequenced were randomly selected healthy volunteers, three of them men and five women. HCMV serostatus was determined by detecting HCMV-specific IgG in serum with a commercial ELISA kit. For over 5 donors, bulk peripheral blood T-cell repertoires were additionally sequenced from unsorted PBMC. MIGEC handled demultiplexing of the reads and grouping by UMI, while MiTCR was used to assemble and quantify clonotypes. To exclude erroneous sequences, any TCR cDNA sequence not supported by at least two reads was discarded. The tcR package was used for downstream repertoire analysis, and clonotypes were matched between fractions using CDR3 nucleotide sequence together with V segment. VDJmatch was used to annotate antigen specificity against VDJdb, with one amino acid substitution allowed in CDR3.

Sequenced sample: PBMCs. This chain joins TRBV20-1 to TRBJ2-7; the D gene remains uncertain. The sequence came from a young woman in good health. Here is the DNA: TGCAGTGCTAGTATGGCCACCTACGAGCAGTACTTC. It is translated as CSASMATYEQYF.